Following are 21 T cell receptor beta chains from one sample sequenced in a study of cytomegalovirus exposure and HLA in healthy donors. Both 60 Vbeta primers and 13 Jbeta primers went into the PCR. TCRdb's table, derived via immunoSEQ multiplex PCR, lists solely in-frame clones and lacks some. The sample records 120,000 to 150,000 clones, 70% to 85% being singletons. Specimen: PBMCs. These receptors originate from a woman in her thirties or forties in good health and CMV-seronegative.

V usage is TRBV19 and J usage is TRBJ2-3; no definite D call. Germline values: CDR1 LNHDA, CDR2 SQIVND (reference sequence). The V and J ends lost 6 bases and 7 bases respectively, with 11 bases between them. The CDR3 extends over 12 amino acids. CDR3 sequence: CASSPDIYTQYF. DNA for the CDR3: TGTGCCAGTAGCCCAGACATATATACGCAGTATTTT.

The rearrangement uses TRBV28 and TRBJ2-1, with TRBD2 matching 8 bases. The germline V gene encodes CDR1 MDHEN and CDR2 SYDVKM. The length of the CDR3 is 13 residues. V lost 4 bases, J lost 11 bases, and 7 bases stayed unmatched. This CDR3 is CASSWRTSPKQFF. The CDR3 DNA reads TGTGCCAGCAGTTGGAGGACTAGCCCCAAGCAGTTCTTC.

The chain couples TRBV11-2 to TRBJ2-7; a weak D match, TRBD1 (6 bases). The V end lost 6 bases, the J end lost 5 bases, and 17 bases lay between the germline ends. The CDR3 extends over 14 amino acids. CDR1 is SGHAT, CDR2 FQNNGV, per germline. The CDR3 loop reads CASSHNQGQNEQYF. CDR3 nucleotides: TGTGCCAGCAGTCATAACCAGGGGCAAAACGAGCAGTACTTC.

The chain uses TRBV6-5 and TRBJ2-7; TRBD2 matches 7 bases. This CDR3 has 15 residues. The germline gives CDR1 MNHEY, CDR2 SVGAGI. The V and J ends lost 2 bases and 4 bases, in that order; junction bases with no gene match: 8. The CDR3 region is CASSYSLADSYEQYF. CDR3 sequence (DNA): TGTGCCAGCAGTTACAGTCTAGCGGATAGTTACGAGCAGTACTTC.

This sequence joins TRBV5-1 and TRBJ2-5; TRBD1 agrees at 9 bases. The end of the DNA is better explained by TRBJ2-7, so the J call may be wrong. Germline loops: CDR1 SGHRS, CDR2 YFSETQ. There are 15 residues in the CDR3. The CDR3 protein is CASSLGQGVTYEQYF. DNA of the CDR3: TGCGCCAGCAGCTTGGGACAGGGGGTCACCTACGAGCAGTACTTC.

This chain links TRBV5-4 with TRBJ1-2; 9 bases are a match to TRBD1. The CDR3 loop spans 14 amino acids. After removal of 0 bases from V and 7 bases from J, the junction contained 4 bases not matched to a gene. In germline, CDR1 is SGHNT, CDR2 YYREEE (reference sequence). CDR3 loop: CASSLEGQGRGYTF. In nucleotides, the CDR3 is TGTGCCAGCAGCTTGGAGGGACAGGGACGTGGCTACACCTTC. The variable domain in full, with the rest retrieved from reference TRBV5-4 and TRBJ1-2, is ETGVTQSPTHLIKTRGQQVTLRCSSQSGHNTVSWYQQALGQGPQFIFQYYREEENGRGNFPPRFSGLQFPNYSSELNVNALELDDSALYLCASSLEGQGRGYTFGSGTRLTVV.

The chain joins TRBV7-2 to TRBJ2-5; TRBD2 might be the D (7 bases). Germline assignment: CDR1 SGHTA and CDR2 FQGNSA. The CDR3 totals 13 residues. CDR3 loop: CATGRARGETQYF. In DNA form, the CDR3 reads TGTGCGACTGGGAGGGCAAGGGGGGAGACCCAGTACTTC. Using reference TRBV7-2 and TRBJ2-5 for the parts outside the CDR3, the full variable domain is GAGVSQSPSNKVTEKGKDVELRCDPISGHTALYWYRQSLGQGLEFLIYFQGNSAPDKSGLPSDRFSAERTGGSVSTLTIQRTQQEDSAVYLCATGRARGETQYFGPGTRLLVL.

The J gene is TRBJ1-1, the V gene TRBV28; maybe TRBD1 (5 bases). The CDR3 runs 15 residues. Germline CDR1 MDHEN, CDR2 SYDVKM. V was trimmed by 6 bases and J by 6 bases, leaving 20 bases between them. The CDR3 DNA reads as TGTGCCAGCAGGGCAGGCGGCCTCCGGGGGGCTGAAGCTTTCTTT. Its protein product is CASRAGGLRGAEAFF.

This chain connects TRBV7-9 to TRBJ2-7; weak D call: TRBD2 (7 bases). Trimming shortened V by 5 bases and J by 1 base, and 18 bases separated the two germline ends. CDR1 and CDR2 (germline): SEHNR, FQNEAQ (reference sequence). The CDR3 consists of 16 residues. In DNA form, the CDR3 reads TGTGCCAGCAGCCCACAGGGAGGGCGAGGATCCTACGAGCAGTACTTC. Amino acid sequence: CASSPQGGRGSYEQYF. The whole variable domain, filled in from reference TRBV7-9 and TRBJ2-7, reads DTGVSQNPRHKITKRGQNVTFRCDPISEHNRLYWYRQTLGQGPEFLTYFQNEAQLEKSRLLSDRFSAERPKGSFSTLEIQRTEQGDSAMYLCASSPQGGRGSYEQYFGPGTRLTVT.

This clone was recorded a few times. DNA for the CDR3: TGCGCCAGCAGCCAATCACGGGAACACGAGCAGTACTTC. It specifies CASSQSREHEQYF. The V gene is TRBV4-3, the J gene TRBJ2-7, with TRBD2 as a possible D gene (5 bases). Germline V gene data show CDR1 as LGHNA and CDR2 as YSLEER. There are 13 residues in the CDR3. Trimming cost V 2 bases and J 5 bases, with 10 bases left between them.

V is TRBV19 and J is TRBJ1-4; maybe TRBD1 (5 bases). The germline V and J ends were trimmed by 10 bases and 7 bases, with 19 bases remaining between them. The length of the CDR3 is 14 residues. Germline-derived CDR1 and CDR2 are LNHDA and SQIVND (reference sequence). The CDR3 DNA sequence: TGTGCCACCCTTCGGAGGGGAGGAGCTGAAAAACTGTTTTTT. Its translation: CATLRRGGAEKLFF.

The chain joins TRBV28 to TRBJ2-7; D unresolved. In germline, CDR1 is MDHEN, CDR2 SYDVKM. The CDR3 loop spans 17 amino acids. The V gene lost 7 bases and the J gene lost 2 bases, with 24 bases spanning the gap. CDR3 in amino acids: CASISSLLSGNPYEQYF. The CDR3 DNA sequence: TGTGCCAGCATTTCGTCCCTACTCTCAGGAAATCCCTACGAGCAGTACTTC.

This chain connects TRBV28 to TRBJ2-1; D remains ambiguous. The V gene's germline CDR1 is MDHEN and CDR2 SYDVKM. This CDR3 spans 14 amino acids. The V and J ends lost 3 bases and 5 bases respectively, with 11 bases between them. The CDR3 sequence: CASSFSYRNNEQFF. As DNA, the CDR3 is TGTGCCAGCAGTTTTTCGTACAGAAACAATGAGCAGTTCTTC. The full variable domain, rest sourced from reference TRBV28 and TRBJ2-1, is DVKVTQSSRYLVKRTGEKVFLECVQDMDHENMFWYRQDPGLGLRLIYFSYDVKMKEKGDIPEGYSVSREKKERFSLILESASTNQTSMYLCASSFSYRNNEQFFGPGTRLTVL.

The chain has TRBV28 and TRBJ1-2, with no clear D. The CDR3 covers 16 residues. Trimming removed 6 bases from V and 0 bases from J, with 17 bases in between. CDR1 and CDR2 from the germline V gene are MDHEN and SYDVKM. As DNA, the CDR3 is TGTGCCAGCAGCCCCTCCCGGGGTAAAGCTAACTATGGCTACACCTTC. Its translation is CASSPSRGKANYGYTF.

The chain recombines TRBV18 with TRBJ1-4, with D maybe TRBD1 (5 bases). CDR3 length equals 15 residues. With 0 bases removed from V and 3 bases from J, the gap between germline ends came to 8 bases. Germline V CDR1 and CDR2: KGHSH, LQKENI. The CDR3 DNA reads as TGTGCCAGCTCACCACCCTCCAGGGCTAATGAAAAACTGTTTTTT. Its translation is CASSPPSRANEKLFF.

The V call is TRBV7-3, the J call TRBJ1-3; D gene unclear. Germline V gene data show CDR1 as SGHTA and CDR2 as FQGTGA. The CDR3 has 16 amino acids. Trimming took off 1 base at V and 4 bases at J, with 14 bases between the two ends. CDR3 nucleotides: TGTGCCAGCAGCTTAATTTCCCCTAGAGGAGGAAACACCATATATTTT. This translates into CASSLISPRGGNTIYF.

This clone was observed once. The gene calls are TRBV7-9 and TRBJ1-2; D perhaps matches TRBD1 (6 bases). V lost 5 bases and J lost 4, with 14 bases in between. This CDR3 has 14 residues. Germline CDR1 and CDR2: SEHNR and FQNEAQ (reference sequence). CDR3 nucleotide sequence: TGTGCCAGCAGCGCAAGGGGGTCCAGCTATGGCTACACCTTC. It encodes CASSARGSSYGYTF.

This clone was seen a handful of times. This chain connects TRBV28 to TRBJ2-3, with 9 bases fitting TRBD2. CDR3 length: 16 amino acids. Germline CDR1 reads MDHEN; CDR2 reads SYDVKM. V was clipped by 6 bases and J by 0 bases; unmatched bases: 7. CDR3 bases: TGTGCCAGCAGGGCGGGAGGGCTTCGGAGCACAGATACGCAGTATTTT. Translated: CASRAGGLRSTDTQYF.

The V call is TRBV28, the J call TRBJ2-1, with D hard to call. Germline-derived CDR1 and CDR2 are MDHEN and SYDVKM. This CDR3 spans 13 amino acids. V lost 5 bases and J 3 bases, leaving 8 bases between the germline ends. The DNA for the CDR3 is TGTGCCAGCAGTACTAATTACTACAATGAGCAGTTCTTC. Translation gives CASSTNYYNEQFF.

The J gene is TRBJ2-3, the V gene TRBV20-1; D call uncertain. Germline CDR1 and CDR2: DFQATT and SNEGSKA (reference sequence). The V gene lost 5 bases and the J gene lost 2 bases, with 5 bases spanning the gap. The CDR3 has 11 residues. This chain's CDR3 is CSAPDTDTQYF. The CDR3 coding sequence is TGCAGTGCTCCAGACACAGATACGCAGTATTTT.

The J gene is TRBJ1-1, the V gene TRBV7-9; 11 positions agree with TRBD1. The CDR3 covers 16 residues. Germline values: CDR1 SEHNR, CDR2 FQNEAQ (reference sequence). The V and J ends lost 8 bases and 4 bases, in that order; junction bases with no gene match: 12. The DNA for the CDR3 is TGTGCCAGCGGCAGGGACAGGGGGACGTTGGGCACTGAAGCTTTCTTT. The encoded protein is CASGRDRGTLGTEAFF.